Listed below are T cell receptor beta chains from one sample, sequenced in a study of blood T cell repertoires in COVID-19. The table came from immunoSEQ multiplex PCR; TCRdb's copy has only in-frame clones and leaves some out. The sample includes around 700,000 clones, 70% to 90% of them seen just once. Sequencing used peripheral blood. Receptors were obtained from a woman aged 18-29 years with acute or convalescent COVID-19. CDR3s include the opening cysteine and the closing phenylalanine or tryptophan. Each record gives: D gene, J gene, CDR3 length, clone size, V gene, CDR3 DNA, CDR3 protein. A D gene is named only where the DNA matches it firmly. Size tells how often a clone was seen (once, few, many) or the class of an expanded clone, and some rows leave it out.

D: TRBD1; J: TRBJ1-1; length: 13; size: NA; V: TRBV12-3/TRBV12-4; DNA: TGTGCCAGCAGTAGACAGGGGCGGGCTGAAGCTTTCTTT; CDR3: CASSRQGRAEAFF
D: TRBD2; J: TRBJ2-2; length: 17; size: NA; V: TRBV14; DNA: TGTGCCAGCAGTAAGGAGAGCGGGGGGATATACACCGGGGAGCTGTTTTTT; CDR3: CASSKESGGIYTGELFF
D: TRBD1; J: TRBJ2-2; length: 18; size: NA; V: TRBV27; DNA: TGTGCCAGCAGTTTATCGAGTCTTTGGACAGGGGTCACCGGGGAGCTGTTTTTT; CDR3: CASSLSSLWTGVTGELFF
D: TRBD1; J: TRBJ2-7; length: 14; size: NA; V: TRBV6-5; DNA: TGTGCCAGCAGCACCGGGACAGGGGCGGGCGAGCAGTACTTC; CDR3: CASSTGTGAGEQYF
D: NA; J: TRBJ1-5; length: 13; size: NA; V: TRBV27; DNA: TGTGCCAGCAGTTGGCAGTACAATCAGCCCCAGCATTTT; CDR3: CASSWQYNQPQHF
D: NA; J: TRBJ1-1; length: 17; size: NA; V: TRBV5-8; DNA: TGTGCCAGCAGCATTTGGGATTTGCGGGTTTCGAACACTGAAGCTTTCTTT; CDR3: CASSIWDLRVSNTEAFF
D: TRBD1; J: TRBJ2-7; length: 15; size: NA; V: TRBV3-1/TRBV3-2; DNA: TGTGCCAGCACCCAGGATGGGGGACAGGGCTACGAGCAGTACTTC; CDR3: CASTQDGGQGYEQYF
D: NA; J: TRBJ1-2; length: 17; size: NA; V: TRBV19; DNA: TGTGCCAGTAGTAAGGCCGGACAGTTCGAAGCTAACTATGGCTACACCTTC; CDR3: CASSKAGQFEANYGYTF
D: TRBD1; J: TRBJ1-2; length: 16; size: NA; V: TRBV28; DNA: TGTGCCAGCAGTGCGCCGGGACAGGGGCCGTACTATGGCTACACCTTC; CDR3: CASSAPGQGPYYGYTF
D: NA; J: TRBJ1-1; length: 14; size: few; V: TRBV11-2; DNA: TGTGCCAGCAGCTTAGCACGGGGGTGGACTGAAGCTTTCTTT; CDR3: CASSLARGWTEAFF
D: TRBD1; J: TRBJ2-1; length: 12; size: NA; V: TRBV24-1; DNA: TGTGCCACCAGTGAAAACGACAGGGGGTTGTTCTTC; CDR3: CATSENDRGLFF
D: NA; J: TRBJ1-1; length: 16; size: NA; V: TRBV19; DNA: TGTGCCAGTAGTATAGATCCTCGGGAGCTACGGACTGAAGCTTTCTTT; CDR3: CASSIDPRELRTEAFF
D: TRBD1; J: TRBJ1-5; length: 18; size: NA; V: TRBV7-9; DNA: TGTGCCAGCAGCTTAGACCCCGGACAGGGCTATAGCAATCAGCCCCAGCATTTT; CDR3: CASSLDPGQGYSNQPQHF
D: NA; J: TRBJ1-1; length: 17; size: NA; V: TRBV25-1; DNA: TGTGCCAGCACTCCATGGGGGGTAGTTTCCTTGAACACTGAAGCTTTCTTT; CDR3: CASTPWGVVSLNTEAFF
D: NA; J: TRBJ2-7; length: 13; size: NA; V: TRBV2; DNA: TGTGCCAGCAGTGAAGCGGACGGGGACGAGCAGTACTTC; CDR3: CASSEADGDEQYF
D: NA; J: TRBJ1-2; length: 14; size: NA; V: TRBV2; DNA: TGTGCCAGCAGTATGTACGGGTTGAACTATGGCTACACCTTC; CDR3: CASSMYGLNYGYTF
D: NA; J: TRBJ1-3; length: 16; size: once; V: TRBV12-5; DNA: TGTGCTAGTGGACCGGCCTCCAAGGGGGCTGGAAACACCATATATTTT; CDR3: CASGPASKGAGNTIYF
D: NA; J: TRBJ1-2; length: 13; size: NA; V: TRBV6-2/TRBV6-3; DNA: TGTGCCAGCAGTTACTCCGGAGGTGTTGGCTACACCTTC; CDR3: CASSYSGGVGYTF
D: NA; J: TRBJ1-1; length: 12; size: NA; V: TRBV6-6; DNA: TGTGCCAGCAGTTACAGAAACTCTGAAGCTTTCTTT; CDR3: CASSYRNSEAFF
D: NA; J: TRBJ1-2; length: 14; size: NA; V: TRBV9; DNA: TGTGCCAGCAGCACCCAGGGTCTACACTATGGCTACACCTTC; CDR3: CASSTQGLHYGYTF
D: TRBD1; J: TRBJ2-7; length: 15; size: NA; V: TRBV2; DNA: TGTGCCAGCAGCGCTGGGACAGGGGGCGCGGGCGAGCAGTACTTC; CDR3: CASSAGTGGAGEQYF
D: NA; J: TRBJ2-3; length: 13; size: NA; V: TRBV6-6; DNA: TGTGCCAGCACTAGAAGTCCCACAGATACGCAGTATTTT; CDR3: CASTRSPTDTQYF
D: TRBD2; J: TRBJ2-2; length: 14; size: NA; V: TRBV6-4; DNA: TGTGCCAGCAGTGACTCCCCTAGCGGAGAGGAGCTGTTTTTT; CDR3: CASSDSPSGEELFF
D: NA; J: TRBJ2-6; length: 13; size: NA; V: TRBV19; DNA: TGTGCCAGTCGACTCTCCGGGGCCAACGTCCTGACTTTC; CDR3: CASRLSGANVLTF
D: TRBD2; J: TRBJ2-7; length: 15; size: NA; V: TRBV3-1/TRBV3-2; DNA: TGTGCCAGCAGCCAGGGAGGACTAGTGGGCTACGAGCAGTACTTC; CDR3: CASSQGGLVGYEQYF
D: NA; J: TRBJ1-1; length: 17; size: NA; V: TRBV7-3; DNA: TGTGCCAGCAGCTTAACTGGGGGCTTAGGGGGTAACACTGAAGCTTTCTTT; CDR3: CASSLTGGLGGNTEAFF
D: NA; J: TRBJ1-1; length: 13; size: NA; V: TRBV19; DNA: TGTGCCAGTAGCAACAGGGTTGAGTCTGAAGCTTTCTTT; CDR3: CASSNRVESEAFF
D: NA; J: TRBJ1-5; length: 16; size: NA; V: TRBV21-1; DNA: TGTGCCAGCAGCAAAGTCAACGGCAGGGAGGATCAGCCCCAGCATTTT; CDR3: CASSKVNGREDQPQHF
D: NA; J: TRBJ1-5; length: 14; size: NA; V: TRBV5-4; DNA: TGTGCCAGCAGCTTAGGAGGGGGCAATCAGCCCCAGCATTTT; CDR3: CASSLGGGNQPQHF
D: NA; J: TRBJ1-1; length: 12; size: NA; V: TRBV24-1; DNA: TGTGCCACCAGTACCGGGGCAGGGGCCGCTTTCTTT; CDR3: CATSTGAGAAFF
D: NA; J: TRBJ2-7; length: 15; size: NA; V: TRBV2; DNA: TGTGCCAGCGATGACACAGGGACCATCTCCTACGAGCAGTACTTC; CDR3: CASDDTGTISYEQYF
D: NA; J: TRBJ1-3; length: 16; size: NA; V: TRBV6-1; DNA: TGTGCCAGCAGTGAAGTGGGGCGAGGATTTGGAAACACCATATATTTT; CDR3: CASSEVGRGFGNTIYF
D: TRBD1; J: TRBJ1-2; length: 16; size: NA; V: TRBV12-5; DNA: TGTGCTAGTGGTTTGGTACTTGGGACAGGGACTTATGGCTACACCTTC; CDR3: CASGLVLGTGTYGYTF
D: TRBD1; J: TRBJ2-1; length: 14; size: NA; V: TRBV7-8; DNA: TGTGCCAGCAGCTTAGGGGACAGGGGCAATGAGCAGTTCTTC; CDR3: CASSLGDRGNEQFF
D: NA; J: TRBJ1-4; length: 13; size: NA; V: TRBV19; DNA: TGTGCCAGTAGTATATCCGGGAATGAAAAACTGTTTTTT; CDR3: CASSISGNEKLFF
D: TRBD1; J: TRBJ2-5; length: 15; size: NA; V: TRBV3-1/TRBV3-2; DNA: TGTGCCAGCAGCGCCCCGGGACAGTCCCAAGAGACCCAGTACTTC; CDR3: CASSAPGQSQETQYF
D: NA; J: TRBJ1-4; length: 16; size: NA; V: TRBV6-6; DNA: TGTGCCAGCAGTTACTCGAACAGCCCAACTAATGAAAAACTGTTTTTT; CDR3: CASSYSNSPTNEKLFF